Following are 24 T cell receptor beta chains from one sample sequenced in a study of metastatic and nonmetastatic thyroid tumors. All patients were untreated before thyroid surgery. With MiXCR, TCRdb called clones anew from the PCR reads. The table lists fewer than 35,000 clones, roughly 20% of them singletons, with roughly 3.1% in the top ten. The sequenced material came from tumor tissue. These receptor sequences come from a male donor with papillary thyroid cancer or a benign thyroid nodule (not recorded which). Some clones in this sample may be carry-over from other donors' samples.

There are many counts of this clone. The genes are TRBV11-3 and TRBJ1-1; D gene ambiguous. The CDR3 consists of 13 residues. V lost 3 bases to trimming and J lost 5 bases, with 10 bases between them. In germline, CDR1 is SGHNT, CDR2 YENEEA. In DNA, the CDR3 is TGTGCCAGCAGCTTCTCCTTGGGGACTGAAGCTTTCTTT. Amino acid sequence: CASSFSLGTEAFF.

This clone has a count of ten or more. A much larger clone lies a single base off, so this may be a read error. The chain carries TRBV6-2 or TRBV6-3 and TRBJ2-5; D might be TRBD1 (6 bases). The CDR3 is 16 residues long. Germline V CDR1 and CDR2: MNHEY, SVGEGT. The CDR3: CASSSRGSQYQETQYF. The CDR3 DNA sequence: TGTGCCAGCAGTTCGAGGGGGTCTCAGTACCAAGAGACTCAGTACTTC.

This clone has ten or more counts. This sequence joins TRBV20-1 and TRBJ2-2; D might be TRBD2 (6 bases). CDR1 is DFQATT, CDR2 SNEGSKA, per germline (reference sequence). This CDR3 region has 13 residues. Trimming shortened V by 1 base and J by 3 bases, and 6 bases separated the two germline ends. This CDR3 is CSARAGDTGELFF. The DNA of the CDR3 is TGCAGTGCTAGAGCGGGAGACACCGGGGAGCTGTTTTTT.

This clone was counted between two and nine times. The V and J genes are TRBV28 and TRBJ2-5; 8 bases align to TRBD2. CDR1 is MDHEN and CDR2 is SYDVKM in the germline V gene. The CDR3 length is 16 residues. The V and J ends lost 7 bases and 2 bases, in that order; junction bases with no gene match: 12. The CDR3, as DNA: TGTGCCAGCATACCGTTCGGGGGGGCACAGCAAGAGACCCAGTACTTC. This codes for CASIPFGGAQQETQYF. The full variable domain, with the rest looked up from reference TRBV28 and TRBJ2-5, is DVKVTQSSRYLVKRTGEKVFLECVQDMDHENMFWYRQDPGLGLRLIYFSYDVKMKEKGDIPEGYSVSREKKERFSLILESASTNQTSMYLCASIPFGGAQQETQYFGPGTRLLVL.

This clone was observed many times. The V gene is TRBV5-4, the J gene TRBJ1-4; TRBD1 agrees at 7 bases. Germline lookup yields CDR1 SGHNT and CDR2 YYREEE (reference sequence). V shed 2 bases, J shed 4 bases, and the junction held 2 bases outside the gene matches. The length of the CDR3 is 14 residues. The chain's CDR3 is CASSFRDSNEKLFF. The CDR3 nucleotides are TGTGCCAGCAGCTTCCGGGACAGTAATGAAAAACTGTTTTTT.

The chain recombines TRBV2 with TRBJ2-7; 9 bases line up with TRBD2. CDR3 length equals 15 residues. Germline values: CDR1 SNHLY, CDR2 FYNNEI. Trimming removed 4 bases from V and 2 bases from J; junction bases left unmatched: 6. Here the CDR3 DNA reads TGTGCCAGCAGTGGGGTGCTAGCGGGAACCTACGAGCAGTACTTC. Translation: CASSGVLAGTYEQYF.

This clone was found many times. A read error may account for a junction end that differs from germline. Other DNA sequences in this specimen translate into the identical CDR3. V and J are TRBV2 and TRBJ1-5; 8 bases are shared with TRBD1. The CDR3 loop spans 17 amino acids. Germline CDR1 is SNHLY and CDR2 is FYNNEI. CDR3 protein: CASSAPRTGLGNQPQHF. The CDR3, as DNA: TGTGCCAGCAGTGCCCCTAGGACAGGGCTTGGCAATCAGCCCCAGCACTTT.

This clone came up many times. CDR3 DNA sequence: TGTGCCAGCAGTTTAGGAAGGGCTGGGGCCAACGTCCTGACTTTC. This codes for CASSLGRAGANVLTF. The chain is built from TRBV27 and TRBJ2-6; D gene ambiguous. The CDR3 runs to 15 residues. Germline CDR1 and CDR2: MNHEY and SMNVEV (reference sequence). Trimming took off 2 bases at V and 2 bases at J, with 7 bases between the two ends.

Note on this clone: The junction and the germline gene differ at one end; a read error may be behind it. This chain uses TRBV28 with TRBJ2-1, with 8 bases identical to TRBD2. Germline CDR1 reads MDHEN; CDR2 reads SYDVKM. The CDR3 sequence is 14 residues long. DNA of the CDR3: TGTGCCAGCATTTTATATCGGGAGGGAAATGAGCATTTCTTC. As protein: CASILYREGNEHFF.

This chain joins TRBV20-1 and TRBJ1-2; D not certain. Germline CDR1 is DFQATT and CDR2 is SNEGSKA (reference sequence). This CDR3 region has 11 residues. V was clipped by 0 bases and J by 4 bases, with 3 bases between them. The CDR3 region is CSARDSYGYTF. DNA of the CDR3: TGCAGTGCTAGAGACAGCTATGGCTACACCTTC.

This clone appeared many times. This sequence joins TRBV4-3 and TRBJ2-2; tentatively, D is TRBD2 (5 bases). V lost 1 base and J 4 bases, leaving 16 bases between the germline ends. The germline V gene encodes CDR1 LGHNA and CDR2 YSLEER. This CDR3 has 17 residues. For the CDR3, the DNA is TGCGCCAGCAGCCAAGCCCGAGAGAAGGCGGGCACCGGGGAGCTGTTTTTT. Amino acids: CASSQAREKAGTGELFF.

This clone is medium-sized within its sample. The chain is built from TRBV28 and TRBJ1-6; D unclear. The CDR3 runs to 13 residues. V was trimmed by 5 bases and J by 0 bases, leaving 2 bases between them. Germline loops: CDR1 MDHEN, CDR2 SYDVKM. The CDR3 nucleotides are TGTGCCAGCAGTAGCTCCTATAATTCACCCCTCCACTTT. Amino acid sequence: CASSSSYNSPLHF.

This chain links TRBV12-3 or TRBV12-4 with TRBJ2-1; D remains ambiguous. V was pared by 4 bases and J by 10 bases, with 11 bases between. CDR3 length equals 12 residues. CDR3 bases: TGTGCCAGCAGTTCGAACATCGGCGAGCAGTTCTTC. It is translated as CASSSNIGEQFF.

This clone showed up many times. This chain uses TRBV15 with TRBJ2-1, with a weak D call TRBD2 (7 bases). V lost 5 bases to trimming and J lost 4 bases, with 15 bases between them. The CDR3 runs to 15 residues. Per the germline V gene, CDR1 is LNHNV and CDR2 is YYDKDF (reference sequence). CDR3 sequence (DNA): TGTGCCACCAGCGGGGGCGGGGGTCGGTACAATGAGCAGTTCTTC. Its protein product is CATSGGGGRYNEQFF. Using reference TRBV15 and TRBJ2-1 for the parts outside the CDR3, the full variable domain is DAMVIQNPRYQVTQFGKPVTLSCSQTLNHNVMYWYQQKSSQAPKLLFHYYDKDFNNEADTPDNFQSRRPNTSFCFLDIRSPGLGDTAMYLCATSGGGGRYNEQFFGPGTRLTVL.

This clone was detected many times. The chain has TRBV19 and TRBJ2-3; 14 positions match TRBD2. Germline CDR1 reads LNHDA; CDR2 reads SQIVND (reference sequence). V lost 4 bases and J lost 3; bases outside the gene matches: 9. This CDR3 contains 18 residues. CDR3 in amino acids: CASSRYHGTSGRTDTQYF. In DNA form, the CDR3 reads TGTGCCAGTAGTAGATACCACGGGACTAGCGGGAGAACAGATACGCAGTATTTT. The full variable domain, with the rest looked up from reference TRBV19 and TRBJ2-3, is DGGITQSPKYLFRKEGQNVTLSCEQNLNHDAMYWYRQDPGQGLRLIYYSQIVNDFQKGDIAEGYSVSREKKESFPLTVTSAQKNPTAFYLCASSRYHGTSGRTDTQYFGPGTRLTVL.

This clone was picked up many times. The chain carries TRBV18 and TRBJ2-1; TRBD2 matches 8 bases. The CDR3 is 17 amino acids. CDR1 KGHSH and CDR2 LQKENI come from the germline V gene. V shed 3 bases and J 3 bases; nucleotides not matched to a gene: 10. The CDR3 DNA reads TGTGCCAGCTCACCCTCCCGTAGCGGGAAGAACTACAATGAGCAGTTCTTC. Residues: CASSPSRSGKNYNEQFF.

The CDR3 loop reads CASSLIQGGSYNEQFF. DNA of the CDR3: TGTGCCAGCAGTCTAATACAGGGCGGCTCCTACAATGAGCAGTTCTTC. The rearrangement links TRBV2 to TRBJ2-1; possibly TRBD1 for D (6 bases). V was clipped by 5 bases and J by 0 bases, with 14 bases between them. The germline CDR1 and CDR2 sequences are SNHLY and FYNNEI. The length of the CDR3 is 16 residues.

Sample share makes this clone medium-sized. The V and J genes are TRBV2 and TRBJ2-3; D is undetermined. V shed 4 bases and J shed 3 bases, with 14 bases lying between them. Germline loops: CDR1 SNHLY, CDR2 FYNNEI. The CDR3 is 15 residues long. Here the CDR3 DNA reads TGTGCCAGCAGTGGACTCTCCTCCAGTACAGATACGCAGTATTTT. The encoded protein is CASSGLSSSTDTQYF.

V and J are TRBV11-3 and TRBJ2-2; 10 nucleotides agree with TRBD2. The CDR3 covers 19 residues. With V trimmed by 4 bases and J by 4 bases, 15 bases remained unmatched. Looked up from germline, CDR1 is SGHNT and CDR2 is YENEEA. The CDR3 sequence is CASSSFFSGRATSTGELFF. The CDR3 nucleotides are TGTGCCAGCAGCTCATTCTTCAGCGGGAGGGCCACAAGCACCGGGGAGCTGTTTTTT.

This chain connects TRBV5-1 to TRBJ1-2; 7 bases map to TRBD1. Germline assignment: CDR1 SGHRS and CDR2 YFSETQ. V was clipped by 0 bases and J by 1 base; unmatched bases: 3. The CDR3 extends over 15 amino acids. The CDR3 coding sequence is TGCGCCAGCAGCTTGGGGGACAGCTATAACTATGGCTACACCTTC. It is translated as CASSLGDSYNYGYTF.

The CDR3 loop reads CASSAGSTNEKLFF. The CDR3 coding sequence is TGTGCCAGCAGTGCTGGCAGCACTAATGAAAAACTGTTTTTT. The chain links TRBV6-1 to TRBJ1-4; no clear D gene. The CDR3 is 14 amino acids. Trimming took off 4 bases at V and 2 bases at J, with 8 bases between the two ends. Germline V gives CDR1 MNHNS, CDR2 SASEGT.

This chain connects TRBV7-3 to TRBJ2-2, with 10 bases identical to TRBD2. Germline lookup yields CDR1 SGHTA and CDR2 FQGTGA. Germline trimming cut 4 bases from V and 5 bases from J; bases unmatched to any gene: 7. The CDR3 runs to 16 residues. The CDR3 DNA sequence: TGTGCCAGCAGCTCCCTAGCGGGAGTGGAAACCGGGGAGCTGTTTTTT. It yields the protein CASSSLAGVETGELFF. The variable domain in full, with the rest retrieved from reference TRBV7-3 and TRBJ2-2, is GAGVSQTPSNKVTEKGKYVELRCDPISGHTALYWYRQSLGQGPEFLIYFQGTGAADDSGLPNDRFFAVRPEGSVSTLKIQRTERGDSAVYLCASSSLAGVETGELFFGEGSRLTVL.

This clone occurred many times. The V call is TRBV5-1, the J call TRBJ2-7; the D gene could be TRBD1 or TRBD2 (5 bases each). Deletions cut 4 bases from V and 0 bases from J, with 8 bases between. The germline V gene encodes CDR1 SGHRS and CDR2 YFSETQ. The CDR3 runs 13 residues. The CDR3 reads CASSRDHSYEQYF. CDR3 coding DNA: TGCGCCAGCAGCCGGGACCACTCCTACGAGCAGTACTTC.

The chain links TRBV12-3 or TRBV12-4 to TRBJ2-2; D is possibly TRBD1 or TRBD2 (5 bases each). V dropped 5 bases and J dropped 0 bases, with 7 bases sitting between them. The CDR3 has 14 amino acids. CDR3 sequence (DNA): TGTGCCAGCAGTACGGGACCGAACACCGGGGAGCTGTTTTTT. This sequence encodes CASSTGPNTGELFF.